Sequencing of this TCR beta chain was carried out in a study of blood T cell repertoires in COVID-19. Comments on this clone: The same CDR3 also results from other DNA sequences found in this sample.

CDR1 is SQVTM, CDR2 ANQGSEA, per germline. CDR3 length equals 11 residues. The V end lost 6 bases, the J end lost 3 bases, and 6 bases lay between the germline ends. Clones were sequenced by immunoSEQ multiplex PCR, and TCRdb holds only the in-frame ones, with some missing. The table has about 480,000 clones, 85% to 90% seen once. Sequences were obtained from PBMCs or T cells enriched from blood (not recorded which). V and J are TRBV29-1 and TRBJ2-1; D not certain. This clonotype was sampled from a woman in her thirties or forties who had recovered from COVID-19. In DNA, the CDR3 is TGCAGCGTAGGCGGCTACAATGAGCAGTTCTTC. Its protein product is CSVGGYNEQFF.